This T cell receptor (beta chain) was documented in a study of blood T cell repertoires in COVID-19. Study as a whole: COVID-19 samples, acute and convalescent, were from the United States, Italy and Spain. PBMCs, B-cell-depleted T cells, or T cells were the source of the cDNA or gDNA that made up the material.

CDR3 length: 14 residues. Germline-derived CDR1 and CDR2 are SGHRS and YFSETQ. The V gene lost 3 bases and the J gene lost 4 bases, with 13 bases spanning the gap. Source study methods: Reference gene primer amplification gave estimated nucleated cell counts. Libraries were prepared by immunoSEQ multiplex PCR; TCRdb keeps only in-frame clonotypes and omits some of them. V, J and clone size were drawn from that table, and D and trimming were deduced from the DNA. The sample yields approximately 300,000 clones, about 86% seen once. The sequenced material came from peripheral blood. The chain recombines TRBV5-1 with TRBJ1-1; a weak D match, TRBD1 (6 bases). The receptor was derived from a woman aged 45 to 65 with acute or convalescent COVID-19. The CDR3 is CASSSAGAGTEAFF. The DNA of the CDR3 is TGCGCCAGCAGCTCAGCGGGGGCAGGCACTGAAGCTTTCTTT.